The rows below give T cell receptor beta chains drawn from one sample of a study of cytomegalovirus exposure and HLA in healthy donors. The method was immunoSEQ multiplex PCR; TCRdb's version includes in-frame clones alone and lacks a portion of them. The sample includes 140,000 or so clones, roughly three quarters seen only once; the top ten take roughly 1.8%. Sequencing was performed on PBMCs. The receptors were sampled from a woman aged 40 to 50 in good health and CMV-seronegative. The CDR3 runs from the conserved cysteine through the conserved F or W. The D gene is left open where the match is weak. Clone size, where shown, is once, few, many, or a class for clones that have expanded.

d_call j_call clone_size v_call cdr3_nt cdr3_aa
. TRBJ1-5 . TRBV19 TGTGCCAGTAGTATTGGGACACCTCAGCCCCAGCATTTT CASSIGTPQPQHF
. TRBJ1-2 once TRBV30 TGTGCCTGGAGTCGGGGGGGGCTGAGGTATGGCTACACCTTC CAWSRGGLRYGYTF
. TRBJ2-7 . TRBV7-9 TGTGCCAGTACAGCTTCCTACGAGCAGTACTTC CASTASYEQYF
TRBD1 TRBJ1-4 . TRBV19 TGTGCCAGTAGTATTGGGGACAGGGGTGAAAAACTGTTTTTT CASSIGDRGEKLFF
. TRBJ2-3 . TRBV10-3 TGTGCCATCAGTGAGTCAGATTGGGGACAAAGATCCACAGATACGCAGTATTTT CAISESDWGQRSTDTQYF
TRBD2 TRBJ2-1 . TRBV6-5 TGTGCCAGCAGTCAGCGGGGGGGCCCCACGGTTGAGCAGTTCTTC CASSQRGGPTVEQFF
TRBD1 TRBJ2-7 . TRBV19 TGTGCCAGTAGTATAGGACAGGGGTTCCACGAGCAGTACTTC CASSIGQGFHEQYF
. TRBJ1-1 . TRBV10-1 TGCGCCAGCAGTGAAGCCAGGGTGGGCACTGAAGCTTTCTTT CASSEARVGTEAFF
TRBD2 TRBJ2-3 . TRBV4-1 TGCGCCAGCAGCCTTTTGGGCGGGGGGGATACGCAGTATTTT CASSLLGGGDTQYF
. TRBJ2-6 few TRBV19 TGTGCCAGTACACATCTAGTCTCTGGGGCCAACGTCCTGACTTTC CASTHLVSGANVLTF
TRBD2 TRBJ2-3 few TRBV29-1 TGCAGCGTTGGTCGGGGGGGCACAGATACGCAGTATTTT CSVGRGGTDTQYF
. TRBJ2-2 . TRBV18 TGTGCCAGCTCACCATCGTCGGGACTTGTAGAGGCCAGCAACACCGGGGAGCTGTTTTTT CASSPSSGLVEASNTGELFF
. TRBJ2-2 few TRBV6-5 TGTGCCAGCAGTCCCGTGAACACCGGGGAGCTGTTTTTT CASSPVNTGELFF
TRBD1 TRBJ1-2 . TRBV10-3 TGTGCCATCAGCCAGGACAGGGGGTACGGCTACACCTTC CAISQDRGYGYTF
TRBD1 TRBJ1-5 . TRBV6-4 TGTGCCAGCAGTGCGACAGGGAGCAATCAGCCCCAGCATTTT CASSATGSNQPQHF
TRBD1 TRBJ2-4 . TRBV5-1 TGCGCCAGCAGCGTAATACAGGGGACCATTCAGTACTTC CASSVIQGTIQYF
. TRBJ2-1 . TRBV2 TGTGCCAGCAGTAAACTACAGGGAGATTTGAATGAGCAGTTCTTC CASSKLQGDLNEQFF
. TRBJ2-7 once TRBV7-9 TGTGCCGAGGGAGGACAGGTCGACTACGAGCAGTACTTC CAEGGQVDYEQYF
TRBD1 TRBJ1-2 . TRBV30 TGTGCCTGGAGTCATACCGGGACAGTTGGCTACACCTTC CAWSHTGTVGYTF